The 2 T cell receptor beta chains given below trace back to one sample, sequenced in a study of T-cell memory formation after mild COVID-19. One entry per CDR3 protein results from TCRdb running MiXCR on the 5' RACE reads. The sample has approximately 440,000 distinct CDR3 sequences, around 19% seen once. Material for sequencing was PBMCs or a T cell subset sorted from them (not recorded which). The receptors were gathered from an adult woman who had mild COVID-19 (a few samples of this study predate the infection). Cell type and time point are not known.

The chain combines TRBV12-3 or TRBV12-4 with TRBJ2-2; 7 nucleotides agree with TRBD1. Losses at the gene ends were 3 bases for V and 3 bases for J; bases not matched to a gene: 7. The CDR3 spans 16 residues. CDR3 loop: CASSFLTGKYTGELFF. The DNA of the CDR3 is TGTGCCAGCAGTTTCTTGACAGGGAAATACACCGGGGAGCTGTTTTTT.

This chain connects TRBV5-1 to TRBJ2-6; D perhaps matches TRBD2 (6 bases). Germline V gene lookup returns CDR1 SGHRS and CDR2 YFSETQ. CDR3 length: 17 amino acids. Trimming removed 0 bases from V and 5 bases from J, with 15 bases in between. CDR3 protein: CASSLDYAGRRANVLTF. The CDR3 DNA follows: TGCGCCAGCAGCTTGGACTATGCGGGGCGGAGGGCCAACGTCCTGACTTTC. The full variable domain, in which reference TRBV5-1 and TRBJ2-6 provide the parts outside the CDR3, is KAGVTQTPRYLIKTRGQQVTLSCSPISGHRSVSWYQQTPGQGLQFLFEYFSETQRNKGNFPGRFSGRQFSNSRSEMNVSTLELGDSALYLCASSLDYAGRRANVLTFGAGSRLTVL.